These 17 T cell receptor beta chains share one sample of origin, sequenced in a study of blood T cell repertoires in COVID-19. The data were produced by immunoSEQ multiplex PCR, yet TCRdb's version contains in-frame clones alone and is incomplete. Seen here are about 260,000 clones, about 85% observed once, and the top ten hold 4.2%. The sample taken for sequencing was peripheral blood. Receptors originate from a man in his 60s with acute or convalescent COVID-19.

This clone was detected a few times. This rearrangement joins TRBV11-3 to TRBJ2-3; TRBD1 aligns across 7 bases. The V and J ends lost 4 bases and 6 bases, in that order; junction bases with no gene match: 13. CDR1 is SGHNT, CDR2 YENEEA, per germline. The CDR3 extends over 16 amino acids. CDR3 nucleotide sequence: TGTGCCAGCAGCTCATCACAGGGGTCCCTCGCCGATACGCAGTATTTT. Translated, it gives CASSSSQGSLADTQYF.

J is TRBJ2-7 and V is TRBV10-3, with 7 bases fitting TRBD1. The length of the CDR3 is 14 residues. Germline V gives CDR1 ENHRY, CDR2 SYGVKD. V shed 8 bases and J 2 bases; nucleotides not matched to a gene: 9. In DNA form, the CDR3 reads TGTGCCATCGCAGGGGCAGGGGGTACCTACGAGCAGTACTTC. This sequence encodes CAIAGAGGTYEQYF.

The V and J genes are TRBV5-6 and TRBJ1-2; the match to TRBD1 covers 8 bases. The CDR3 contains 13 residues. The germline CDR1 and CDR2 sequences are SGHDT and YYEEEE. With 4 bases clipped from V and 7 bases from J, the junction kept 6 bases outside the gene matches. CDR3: CASSPGQGLGYTF. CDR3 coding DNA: TGTGCCAGCAGCCCCGGACAGGGACTTGGCTACACCTTC.

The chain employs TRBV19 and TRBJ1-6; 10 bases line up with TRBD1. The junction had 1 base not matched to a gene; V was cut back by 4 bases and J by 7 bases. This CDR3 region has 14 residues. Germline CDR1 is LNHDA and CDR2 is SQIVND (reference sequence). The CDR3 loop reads CASSRQGANSPLHF. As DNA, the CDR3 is TGTGCCAGTAGTAGACAGGGGGCCAATTCACCCCTCCACTTT.

The DNA for the CDR3 is TGTGCCAGTAGTATAGATAGTACAGGAAACTATGGCTACACCTTC. Residues: CASSIDSTGNYGYTF. The chain is built from TRBV19 and TRBJ1-2; D perhaps matches TRBD1 (5 bases). Trimming pared 0 bases from V and 2 bases from J, leaving 10 bases between. The germline V gene encodes CDR1 LNHDA and CDR2 SQIVND (reference sequence). CDR3 length: 15 residues.

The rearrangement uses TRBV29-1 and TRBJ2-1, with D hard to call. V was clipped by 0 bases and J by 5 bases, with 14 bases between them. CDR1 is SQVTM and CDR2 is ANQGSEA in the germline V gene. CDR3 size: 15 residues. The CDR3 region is CSVEDRRLPNNEQFF. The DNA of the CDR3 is TGCAGCGTTGAAGATCGACGACTCCCGAACAATGAGCAGTTCTTC.

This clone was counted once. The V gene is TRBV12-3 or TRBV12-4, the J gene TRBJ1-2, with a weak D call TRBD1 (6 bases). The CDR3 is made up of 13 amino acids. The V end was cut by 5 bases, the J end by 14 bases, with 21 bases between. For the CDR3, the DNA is TGTGCCAGCAGTCCTCCACAGGGACACTTCAGTACCTTC. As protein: CASSPPQGHFSTF.

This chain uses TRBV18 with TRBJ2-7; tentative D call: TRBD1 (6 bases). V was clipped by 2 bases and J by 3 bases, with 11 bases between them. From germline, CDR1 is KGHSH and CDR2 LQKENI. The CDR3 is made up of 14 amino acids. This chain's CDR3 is CASSPDRPYYEQYF. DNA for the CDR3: TGTGCCAGCTCACCAGACAGGCCGTACTACGAGCAGTACTTC.

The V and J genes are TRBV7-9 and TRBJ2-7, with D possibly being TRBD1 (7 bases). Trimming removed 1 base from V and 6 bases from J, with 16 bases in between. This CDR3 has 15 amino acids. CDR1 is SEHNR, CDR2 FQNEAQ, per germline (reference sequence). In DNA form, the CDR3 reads TGTGCCAGCAGCTTAGGGGGTCAGGGGGGTACCGAGCAGTACTTC. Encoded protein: CASSLGGQGGTEQYF.

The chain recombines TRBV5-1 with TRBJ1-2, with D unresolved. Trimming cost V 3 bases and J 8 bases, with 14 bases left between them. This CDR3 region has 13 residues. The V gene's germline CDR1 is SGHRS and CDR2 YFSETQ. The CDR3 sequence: CASSYVQEGGYTF. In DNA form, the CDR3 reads TGCGCCAGCAGCTATGTTCAGGAAGGAGGCTACACCTTC.

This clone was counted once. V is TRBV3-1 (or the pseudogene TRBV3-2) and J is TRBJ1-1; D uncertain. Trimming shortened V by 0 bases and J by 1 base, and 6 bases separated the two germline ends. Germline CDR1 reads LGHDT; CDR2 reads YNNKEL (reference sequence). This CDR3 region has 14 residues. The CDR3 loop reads CASSQDMWNTEAFF. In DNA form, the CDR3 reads TGTGCCAGCAGCCAAGATATGTGGAACACTGAAGCTTTCTTT.

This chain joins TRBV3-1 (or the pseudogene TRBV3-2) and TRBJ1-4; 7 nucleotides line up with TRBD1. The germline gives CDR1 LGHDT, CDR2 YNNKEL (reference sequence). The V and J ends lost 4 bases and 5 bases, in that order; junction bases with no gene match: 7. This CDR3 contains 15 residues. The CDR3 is CASSRQGGGNEKLFF. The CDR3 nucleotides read TGTGCCAGCAGCCGACAGGGAGGTGGAAATGAAAAACTGTTTTTT.

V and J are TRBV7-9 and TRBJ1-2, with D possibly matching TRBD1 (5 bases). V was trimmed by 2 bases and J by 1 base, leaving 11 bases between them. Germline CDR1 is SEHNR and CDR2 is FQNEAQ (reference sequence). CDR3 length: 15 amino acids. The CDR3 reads CASSLYVQGNYGYTF. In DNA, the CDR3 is TGTGCCAGCAGCTTATATGTCCAGGGTAACTATGGCTACACCTTC.

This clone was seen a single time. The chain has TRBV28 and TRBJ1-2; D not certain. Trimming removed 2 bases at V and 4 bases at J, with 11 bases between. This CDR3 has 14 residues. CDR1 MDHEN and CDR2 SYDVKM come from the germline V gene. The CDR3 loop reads CASSLTPRVYGYTF. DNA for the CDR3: TGTGCCAGCAGTTTAACCCCCCGGGTCTATGGCTACACCTTC.

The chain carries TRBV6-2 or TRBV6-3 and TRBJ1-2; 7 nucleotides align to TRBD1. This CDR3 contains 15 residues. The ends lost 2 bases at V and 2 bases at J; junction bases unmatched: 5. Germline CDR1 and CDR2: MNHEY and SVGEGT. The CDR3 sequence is CASSYPQGGNYGYTF. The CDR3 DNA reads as TGTGCCAGCAGTTACCCCCAGGGGGGAAACTATGGCTACACCTTC.

The CDR3 sequence: CASSIRTSRLTDTQYF. The CDR3 DNA reads TGTGCCAGCAGTATTCGGACTAGCCGACTCACAGATACGCAGTATTTT. The V call is TRBV6-6, the J call TRBJ2-3, with 8 nucleotides matching TRBD2. CDR1 MNHNY and CDR2 SVGAGI come from the germline V gene (reference sequence). The CDR3 loop spans 16 amino acids. V shed 5 bases, J shed 2 bases, and the junction held 9 bases outside the gene matches.

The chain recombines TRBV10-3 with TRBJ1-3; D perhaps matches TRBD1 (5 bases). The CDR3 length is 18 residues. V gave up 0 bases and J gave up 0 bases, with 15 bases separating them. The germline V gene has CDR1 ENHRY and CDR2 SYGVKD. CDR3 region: CAISESRSGRSSGNTIYF. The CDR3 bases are TGTGCCATCAGTGAGTCACGGTCAGGGCGGAGCTCTGGAAACACCATATATTTT.